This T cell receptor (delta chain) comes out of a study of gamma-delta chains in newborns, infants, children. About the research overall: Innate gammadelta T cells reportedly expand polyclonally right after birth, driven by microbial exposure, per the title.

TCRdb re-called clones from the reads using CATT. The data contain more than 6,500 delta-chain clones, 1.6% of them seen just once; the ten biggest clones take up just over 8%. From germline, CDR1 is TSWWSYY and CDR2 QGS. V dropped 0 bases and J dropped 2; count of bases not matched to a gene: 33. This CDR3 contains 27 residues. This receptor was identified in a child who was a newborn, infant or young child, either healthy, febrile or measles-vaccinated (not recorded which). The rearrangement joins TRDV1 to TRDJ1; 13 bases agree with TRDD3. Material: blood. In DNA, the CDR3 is TGTGCTCTTGGGGAACTTATCCTTCTCCAGATTCCACTACTGGGGGATACGCTGGTTGCGGGGACCGATAAACTCATCTTT. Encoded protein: CALGELILLQIPLLGDTLVAGTDKLIF.